These 7 T cell receptor beta chains originate from one sample sequenced in a study of T-cell memory formation after mild COVID-19. TCRdb re-analysed the 5' RACE reads in MiXCR, keeping a single row per CDR3 protein. The sample consists of around 530,000 distinct CDR3 sequences, roughly 21% of them appearing once. The sequenced sample was PBMCs or a T cell subset sorted from them (not recorded which). The receptor set was obtained from an adult woman who had mild COVID-19 (a few samples of this study predate the infection). Cell type and time point are not known.

This chain joins TRBV29-1 and TRBJ1-5; 9 bases agree with TRBD1. V lost 5 bases, J lost 4 bases, and 9 bases stayed unmatched. CDR1 and CDR2 from the germline V gene are SQVTM and ANQGSEA. The CDR3 covers 15 residues. The CDR3 DNA is TGCAGCGTTTCGGACAGGGGTTTAGGAAATCAGCCCCAGCATTTT. Protein: CSVSDRGLGNQPQHF.

This clonotype was detected a few times. This chain uses TRBV20-1 with TRBJ2-4, with D tentatively TRBD1 (5 bases). Trimming left V 2 bases short and J 7 bases short, with 12 bases between. Germline values: CDR1 DFQATT, CDR2 SNEGSKA (reference sequence). The CDR3 has 13 amino acids. The DNA for the CDR3 is TGCAGTGCTAGATATCCAGGGTTGAACATTCAGTACTTC. This encodes CSARYPGLNIQYF.

The sample holds many counts of this clonotype. The chain employs TRBV20-1 and TRBJ1-2; D gene unclear. The CDR3 sequence is 12 residues long. Germline lookup yields CDR1 DFQATT and CDR2 SNEGSKA (reference sequence). Trimming pared 6 bases from V and 5 bases from J, leaving 13 bases between. CDR3 in amino acids: CSAFQESYGYTF. DNA of the CDR3: TGCAGTGCGTTTCAGGAGTCTTATGGCTACACCTTC.

J is TRBJ2-3 and V is TRBV29-1; TRBD2 matches 7 bases. The CDR3 length is 12 residues. Germline CDR1 SQVTM, CDR2 ANQGSEA. V shed 7 bases, J shed 9 bases, and the junction held 10 bases outside the gene matches. CDR3 DNA sequence: TGCAGCGCCCGATGGGACTACCCCACGCAGTATTTT. This sequence encodes CSARWDYPTQYF.

This chain links TRBV6-1 with TRBJ1-2; D is possibly TRBD1 (5 bases). CDR3 length: 13 amino acids. V gave up 3 bases and J gave up 5 bases, with 10 bases separating them. The germline CDR1 and CDR2 sequences are MNHNS and SASEGT. CDR3 in amino acids: CASSEGPRYGYTF. CDR3 coding DNA: TGTGCCAGCAGTGAGGGGCCTAGGTATGGCTACACCTTC.

The chain joins TRBV9 to TRBJ2-1; 7 positions agree with TRBD2. The V and J ends lost 4 bases and 6 bases, in that order; junction bases with no gene match: 7. Germline-derived CDR1 and CDR2 are SGDLS and YYNGEE. The CDR3 runs to 14 residues. In DNA, the CDR3 is TGTGCCAGCAGCAACGGAGCGGGAATCAATGAGCAGTTCTTC. The encoded protein is CASSNGAGINEQFF.

This chain connects TRBV6-5 to TRBJ1-1, with a possible D match to TRBD1 (5 bases). The V end was cut by 6 bases, the J end by 1 base, with 9 bases between. This CDR3 region has 13 residues. CDR1 is MNHEY, CDR2 SVGAGI, per germline. Written as DNA, the CDR3 is TGTGCCAGCAGAGCCGGGGCGAACACTGAAGCTTTCTTT. It codes for CASRAGANTEAFF.